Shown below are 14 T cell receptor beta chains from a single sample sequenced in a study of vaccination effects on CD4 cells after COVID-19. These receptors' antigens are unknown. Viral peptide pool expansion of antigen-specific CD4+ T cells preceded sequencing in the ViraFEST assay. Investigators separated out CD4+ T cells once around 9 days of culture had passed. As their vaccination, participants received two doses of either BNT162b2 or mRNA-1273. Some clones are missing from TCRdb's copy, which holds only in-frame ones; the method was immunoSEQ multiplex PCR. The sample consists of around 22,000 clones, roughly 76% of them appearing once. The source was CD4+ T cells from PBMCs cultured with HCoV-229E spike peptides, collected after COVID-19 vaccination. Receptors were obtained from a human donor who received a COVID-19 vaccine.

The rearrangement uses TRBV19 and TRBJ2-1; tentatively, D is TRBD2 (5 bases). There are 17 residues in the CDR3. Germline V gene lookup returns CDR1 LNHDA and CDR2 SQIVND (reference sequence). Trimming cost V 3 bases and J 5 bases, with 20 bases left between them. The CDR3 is CASSIGPTTRWDNEQFF. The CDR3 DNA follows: TGTGCCAGTAGTATTGGGCCTACAACTAGGTGGGACAATGAGCAGTTCTTC.

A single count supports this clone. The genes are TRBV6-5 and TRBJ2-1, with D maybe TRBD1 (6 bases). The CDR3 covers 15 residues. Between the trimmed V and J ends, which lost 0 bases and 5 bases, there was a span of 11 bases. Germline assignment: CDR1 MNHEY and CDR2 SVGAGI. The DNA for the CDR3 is TGTGCCAGCAGTTACTCGGGCCAGGGGCACAATGAGCAGTTCTTC. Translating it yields CASSYSGQGHNEQFF.

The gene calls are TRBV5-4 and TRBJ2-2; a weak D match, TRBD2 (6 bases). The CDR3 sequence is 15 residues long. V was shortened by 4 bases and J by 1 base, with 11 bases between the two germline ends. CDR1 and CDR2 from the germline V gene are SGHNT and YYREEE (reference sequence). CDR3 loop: CASSPLGGNTGELFF. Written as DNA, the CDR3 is TGTGCCAGCAGCCCCCTCGGGGGGAACACCGGGGAGCTGTTTTTT.

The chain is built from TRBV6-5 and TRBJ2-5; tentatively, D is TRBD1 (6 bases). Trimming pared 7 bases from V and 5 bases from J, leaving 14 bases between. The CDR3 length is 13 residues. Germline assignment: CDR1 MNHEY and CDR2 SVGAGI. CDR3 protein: CASTLTGKETQYF. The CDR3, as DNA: TGTGCCAGCACGCTGACAGGCAAGGAGACCCAGTACTTC.

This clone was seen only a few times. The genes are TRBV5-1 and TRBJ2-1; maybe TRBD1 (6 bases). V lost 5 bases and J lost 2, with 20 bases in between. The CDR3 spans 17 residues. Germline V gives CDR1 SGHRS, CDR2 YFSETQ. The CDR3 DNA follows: TGCGCCAGCAGTTCGAACCCTTCCGGGACAACCTACAATGAGCAGTTCTTC. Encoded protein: CASSSNPSGTTYNEQFF.

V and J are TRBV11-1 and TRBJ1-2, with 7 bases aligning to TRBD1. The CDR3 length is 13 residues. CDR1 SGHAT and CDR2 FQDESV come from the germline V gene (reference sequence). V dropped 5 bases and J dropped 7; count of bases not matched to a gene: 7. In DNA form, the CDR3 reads TGTGCCAGCAGCCCCGACAGGGAGTCTGGCTACACCTTC. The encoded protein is CASSPDRESGYTF.

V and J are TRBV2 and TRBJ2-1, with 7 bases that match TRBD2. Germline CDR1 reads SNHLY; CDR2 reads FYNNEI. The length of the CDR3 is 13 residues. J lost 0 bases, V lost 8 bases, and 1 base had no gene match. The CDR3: CASGGGSYNEQFF. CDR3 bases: TGTGCCAGCGGGGGGGGCTCCTACAATGAGCAGTTCTTC.

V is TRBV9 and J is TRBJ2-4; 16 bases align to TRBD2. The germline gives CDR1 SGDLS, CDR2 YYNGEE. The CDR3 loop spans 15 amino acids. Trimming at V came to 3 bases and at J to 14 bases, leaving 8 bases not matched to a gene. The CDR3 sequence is CASSAMGLAGGEKYF. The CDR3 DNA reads TGTGCCAGCAGCGCAATGGGACTAGCGGGGGGGGAAAAGTACTTC.

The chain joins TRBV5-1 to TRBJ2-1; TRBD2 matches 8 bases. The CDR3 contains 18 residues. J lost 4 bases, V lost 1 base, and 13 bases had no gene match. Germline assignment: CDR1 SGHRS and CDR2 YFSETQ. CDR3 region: CASSLTPKTLAAYNEQFF. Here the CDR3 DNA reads TGCGCCAGCAGCTTGACACCAAAAACACTAGCGGCTTACAATGAGCAGTTCTTC.

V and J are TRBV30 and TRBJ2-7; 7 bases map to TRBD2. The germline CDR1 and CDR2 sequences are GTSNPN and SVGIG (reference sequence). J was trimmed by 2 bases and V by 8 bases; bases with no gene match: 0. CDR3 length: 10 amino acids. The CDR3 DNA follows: TGTGCCGGGGGGGCCTACGAGCAGTACTTC. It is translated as CAGGAYEQYF.

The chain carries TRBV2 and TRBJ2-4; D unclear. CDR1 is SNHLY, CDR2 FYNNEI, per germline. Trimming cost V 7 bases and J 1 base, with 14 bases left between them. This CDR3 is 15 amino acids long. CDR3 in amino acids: CASTWTGLAKNIQYF. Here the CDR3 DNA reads TGTGCCAGCACTTGGACCGGGCTGGCCAAAAACATTCAGTACTTC.

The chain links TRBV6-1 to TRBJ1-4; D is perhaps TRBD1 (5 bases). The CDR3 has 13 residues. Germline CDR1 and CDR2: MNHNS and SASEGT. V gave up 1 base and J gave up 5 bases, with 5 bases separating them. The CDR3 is CASSEGQNEKLFF. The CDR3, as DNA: TGTGCCAGCAGTGAAGGACAGAATGAAAAACTGTTTTTT.

The CDR3 nucleotides read TGTGCCAGCAGTGATATGGGGGGGAGGTTTGACAATGAGCAGTTCTTC. Its protein product is CASSDMGGRFDNEQFF. The genes are TRBV2 and TRBJ2-1, with TRBD2 matching over 7 bases. The CDR3 extends over 16 amino acids. Germline V CDR1 and CDR2: SNHLY, FYNNEI. The ends lost 3 bases at V and 5 bases at J; junction bases unmatched: 10.

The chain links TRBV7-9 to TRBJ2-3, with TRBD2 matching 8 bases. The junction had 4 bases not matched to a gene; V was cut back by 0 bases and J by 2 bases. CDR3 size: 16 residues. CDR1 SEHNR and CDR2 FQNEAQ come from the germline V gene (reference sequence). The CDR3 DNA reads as TGTGCCAGCAGCTTAGCGGCTAGCGGGCACACAGATACGCAGTATTTT. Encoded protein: CASSLAASGHTDTQYF.